This entry lists 21 T cell receptor beta chains sequenced from one sample in a study of T cells in Graves' hyperthyroidism and ophthalmopathy. Using RNA transcripts as the source, TCR beta CDR3 regions were amplified. First-round RT-PCR targeting the TCR CDR3 was performed with the HTBI primer set. TCRdb reprocessed the multiplex PCR reads with MiXCR, giving one entry per CDR3 protein. The table lists roughly 420,000 distinct CDR3 sequences, 12% to 15% of them singletons. Sequencing was done on a sample of blood. Every receptor here comes from a woman in her late teens or twenties with Graves' hyperthyroidism.

This clonotype was seen at least ten times. The chain joins TRBV12-3 or TRBV12-4 to TRBJ1-1; D call uncertain. The length of the CDR3 is 11 residues. Trimming took 6 bases from V and 3 from J, leaving 5 bases between them. CDR3 region: CASSVYTEAFF. In DNA form, the CDR3 reads TGTGCCAGCAGCGTCTACACTGAAGCTTTCTTT.

This clonotype came up many times. The V gene is TRBV25-1, the J gene TRBJ2-2, with D maybe TRBD2 (5 bases). There are 14 residues in the CDR3. Germline V gene sequence: CDR1 MGHDK, CDR2 SYGVNS. Trimming took off 5 bases at V and 2 bases at J, with 9 bases between the two ends. This chain's CDR3 is CASSFRDNTGELFF. CDR3 nucleotide sequence: TGTGCCAGCAGTTTCCGGGATAACACCGGGGAGCTGTTTTTT.

The J gene is TRBJ1-3, the V gene TRBV7-2; no reliable D call. Germline V CDR1 and CDR2: SGHTA, FQGNSA. Trimming removed 1 base from V and 0 bases from J, with 10 bases in between. The CDR3 is 16 amino acids. CDR3 DNA: TGTGCCAGCAGCTTAGGTCCAGTTTACTCTGGAAACACCATATATTTT. Translation: CASSLGPVYSGNTIYF. Variable domain in full (rest from reference TRBV7-2 and TRBJ1-3): GAGVSQSPSNKVTEKGKDVELRCDPISGHTALYWYRQSLGQGLEFLIYFQGNSAPDKSGLPSDRFSAERTGGSVSTLTIQRTQQEDSAVYLCASSLGPVYSGNTIYFGEGSWLTVV.

This clonotype appeared a few times. The gene calls are TRBV11-2 and TRBJ1-2, with D uncertain. The CDR3 has 13 residues. Per the germline V gene, CDR1 is SGHAT and CDR2 is FQNNGV. V shed 5 bases and J shed 2 bases, with 9 bases lying between them. The chain's CDR3 is CASSLDINYGYTF. For the CDR3, the DNA is TGTGCCAGCAGCCTCGACATCAACTATGGCTACACCTTC.

This clonotype turned up a few times. CDR3 loop: CASSSTSQDPREQFF. The CDR3 DNA reads as TGTGCCAGCAGCTCGACTAGTCAAGACCCCCGTGAGCAGTTCTTC. The chain uses TRBV7-9 and TRBJ2-1, with D possibly TRBD2 on 6 matching bases. V shed 4 bases and J shed 9 bases, with 19 bases lying between them. Per the germline V gene, CDR1 is SEHNR and CDR2 is FQNEAQ (reference sequence). The CDR3 has 15 amino acids. Variable domain in full (rest from reference TRBV7-9 and TRBJ2-1): DTGVSQNPRHKITKRGQNVTFRCDPISEHNRLYWYRQTLGQGPEFLTYFQNEAQLEKSRLLSDRFSAERPKGSFSTLEIQRTEQGDSAMYLCASSSTSQDPREQFFGPGTRLTVL.

The gene calls are TRBV19 and TRBJ2-7; D is possibly TRBD1 (5 bases). The germline V gene encodes CDR1 LNHDA and CDR2 SQIVND (reference sequence). The V and J ends lost 1 base and 5 bases respectively, with 15 bases between them. The CDR3 has 15 amino acids. CDR3: CASSIAARVGNEQYF. The DNA of the CDR3 is TGTGCCAGTAGTATAGCGGCCAGGGTGGGGAACGAGCAGTACTTC.

This clonotype was recorded at least ten times. The chain carries TRBV4-3 and TRBJ1-2; D gene uncertain. V was pared by 0 bases and J by 4 bases, with 9 bases between. The CDR3 runs to 14 residues. Germline V gives CDR1 LGHNA, CDR2 YSLEER. The CDR3 DNA sequence: TGCGCCAGCAGCCAAGATCTGCACAGCTATGGCTACACCTTC. Translated, it gives CASSQDLHSYGYTF.

Many counts were recorded for this clonotype. The chain has TRBV18 and TRBJ1-1; D unclear. Trimming took 1 base from V and 0 from J, leaving 6 bases between them. The germline V gene encodes CDR1 KGHSH and CDR2 LQKENI. CDR3 length: 14 residues. DNA for the CDR3: TGTGCCAGCTCACCACAGGGTTTGAACACTGAAGCTTTCTTT. Protein product: CASSPQGLNTEAFF.

The genes are TRBV5-4 and TRBJ1-1; D possibly corresponds to TRBD1 (6 bases). The CDR3 is 15 residues long. The germline V and J ends were trimmed by 3 bases and 2 bases, with 14 bases remaining between them. Germline CDR1 reads SGHNT; CDR2 reads YYREEE (reference sequence). CDR3 sequence (DNA): TGTGCCAGCAGCTCCCTCGACAGGCTCAACACTGAAGCTTTCTTT. Translation gives CASSSLDRLNTEAFF.

This clonotype was counted many times. V and J are TRBV7-3 and TRBJ2-3; 8 bases map to TRBD2. This CDR3 has 14 amino acids. CDR1 and CDR2 (germline): SGHTA, FQGTGA. V gave up 4 bases and J gave up 4 bases; unmatched junction bases: 4. For the CDR3, the DNA is TGTGCCAGCAGCTCGGGAGGGTGGGCAGATACGCAGTATTTT. Translated: CASSSGGWADTQYF.

In this sample, this clonotype turned up a few times. The gene calls are TRBV9 and TRBJ2-7; 7 nucleotides agree with TRBD1. V was clipped by 0 bases and J by 6 bases; unmatched bases: 6. The CDR3 loop spans 14 amino acids. Per the germline V gene, CDR1 is SGDLS and CDR2 is YYNGEE. The CDR3 sequence is CASSVGGTVGEQYF. The CDR3, as DNA: TGTGCCAGCAGCGTAGGTGGGACAGTCGGCGAGCAGTACTTC.

The sample holds many counts of this clonotype. The J gene is TRBJ2-1, the V gene TRBV19, with 7 bases matching TRBD1. Germline assignment: CDR1 LNHDA and CDR2 SQIVND (reference sequence). The V and J ends lost 4 bases and 3 bases, in that order; junction bases with no gene match: 9. The length of the CDR3 is 16 residues. The CDR3 nucleotides are TGTGCCAGTAGTACCCGAAGGTGGGACAGCTACAATGAGCAGTTCTTC. This gives the protein CASSTRRWDSYNEQFF. The variable domain in full, with the rest retrieved from reference TRBV19 and TRBJ2-1, is DGGITQSPKYLFRKEGQNVTLSCEQNLNHDAMYWYRQDPGQGLRLIYYSQIVNDFQKGDIAEGYSVSREKKESFPLTVTSAQKNPTAFYLCASSTRRWDSYNEQFFGPGTRLTVL.

There are a few counts of this clonotype. This rearrangement joins TRBV5-6 to TRBJ1-5; D unclear. Trimming shortened V by 2 bases and J by 0 bases, and 9 bases separated the two germline ends. The germline V gene has CDR1 SGHDT and CDR2 YYEEEE. The CDR3 is made up of 15 amino acids. Written as DNA, the CDR3 is TGTGCCAGCAGCTTCGGGAGAGGTAGCAATCAGCCCCAGCATTTT. Translating gives CASSFGRGSNQPQHF.

This clonotype was observed many times. The chain employs TRBV29-1 and TRBJ2-7; possible D gene TRBD2, 5 bases. This CDR3 is 14 amino acids long. The germline V gene encodes CDR1 SQVTM and CDR2 ANQGSEA. V was shortened by 8 bases and J by 0 bases, with 17 bases between the two germline ends. The CDR3, as DNA: TGCAGCATCCTATCGGGGATCCTCTCCTACGAGCAGTACTTC. It codes for CSILSGILSYEQYF.

This clonotype was counted many times. The V gene is TRBV7-2, the J gene TRBJ2-3; D is ambiguous. CDR1 SGHTA and CDR2 FQGNSA come from the germline V gene. The CDR3 has 14 amino acids. The germline V and J ends were trimmed by 5 bases and 2 bases, with 11 bases remaining between them. For the CDR3, the DNA is TGTGCCAGCAGCCTGGCGCCTTTCACAGATACGCAGTATTTT. This translates into CASSLAPFTDTQYF.

This clonotype came up many times. The chain uses TRBV2 and TRBJ1-1; D may be TRBD1 (5 bases). The CDR3 covers 14 residues. V was trimmed by 4 bases and J by 0 bases, leaving 9 bases between them. Looked up from germline, CDR1 is SNHLY and CDR2 is FYNNEI. The CDR3: CASSGTPMNTEAFF. The CDR3 region has the DNA TGTGCCAGCAGTGGGACACCGATGAACACTGAAGCTTTCTTT.

This clonotype has at least ten counts. The chain carries TRBV28 and TRBJ1-6; 8 nucleotides align to TRBD1. J lost 7 bases, V lost 5 bases, and 7 bases had no gene match. The CDR3 extends over 15 amino acids. In germline, CDR1 is MDHEN, CDR2 SYDVKM. Here the CDR3 reads CASSNQGARNSPLHF. The CDR3 nucleotides are TGTGCCAGCAGTAATCAGGGGGCGAGAAATTCACCCCTCCACTTT.

This clonotype was picked up many times. The chain carries TRBV7-9 and TRBJ1-2; D uncertain. Germline V gene data show CDR1 as SEHNR and CDR2 as FQNEAQ (reference sequence). V lost 1 base to trimming and J lost 7 bases, with 10 bases between them. CDR3 size: 13 residues. In nucleotides, the CDR3 is TGTGCCAGCAGCTTAGGAGGAGAGTCTGGCTACACCTTC. It translates to CASSLGGESGYTF.

The chain has TRBV19 and TRBJ2-2; D may be TRBD2 (6 bases). The CDR3 is 17 residues long. V dropped 5 bases and J dropped 0 bases, with 16 bases sitting between them. CDR1 LNHDA and CDR2 SQIVND come from the germline V gene (reference sequence). The CDR3 DNA sequence: TGTGCCAGTAGTTCGGGAGACAGTGGTACGAACACCGGGGAGCTGTTTTTT. This sequence encodes CASSSGDSGTNTGELFF.

This clonotype came up a few times. The rearrangement joins TRBV12-3 or TRBV12-4 to TRBJ2-1, with 7 nucleotides matching TRBD2. This CDR3 has 15 amino acids. V gave up 3 bases and J gave up 5 bases; unmatched junction bases: 7. The CDR3 bases are TGTGCCAGCAGTTTTTGGGAGGGCACTGACAATGAGCAGTTCTTC. Its translation: CASSFWEGTDNEQFF.

The V gene is TRBV20-1, the J gene TRBJ1-4, with 12 bases identical to TRBD1. J was trimmed by 11 bases and V by 3 bases; bases with no gene match: 10. Germline V gene data show CDR1 as DFQATT and CDR2 as SNEGSKA (reference sequence). CDR3 length equals 15 residues. This CDR3 reads CSARDWDRGLGKLFF. CDR3 coding DNA: TGCAGTGCTAGGGATTGGGACAGGGGGCTTGGGAAACTGTTTTTT.